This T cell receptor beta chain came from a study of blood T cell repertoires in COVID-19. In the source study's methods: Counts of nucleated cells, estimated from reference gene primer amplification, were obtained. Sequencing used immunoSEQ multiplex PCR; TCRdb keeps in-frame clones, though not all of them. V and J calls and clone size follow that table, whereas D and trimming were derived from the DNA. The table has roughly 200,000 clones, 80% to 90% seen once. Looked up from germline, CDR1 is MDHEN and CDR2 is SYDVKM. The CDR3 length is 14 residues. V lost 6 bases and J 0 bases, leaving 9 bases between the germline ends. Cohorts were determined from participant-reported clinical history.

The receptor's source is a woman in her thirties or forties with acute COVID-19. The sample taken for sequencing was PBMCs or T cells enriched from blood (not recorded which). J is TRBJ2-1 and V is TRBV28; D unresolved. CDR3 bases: TGTGCCAGCAGGCCCCCCAGCTCCTACAATGAGCAGTTCTTC. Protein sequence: CASRPPSSYNEQFF.